Presented here are 3 T cell receptor beta chains from one specimen sequenced in a study of TIL therapy for anti-PD-1-resistant metastatic lung cancer. This was the immunoSEQ v3 assay. Profiled with immunoSEQ multiplex PCR; TCRdb holds only in-frame clones, not every one. The table records 55,000 to 60,000 clones, 73% of them present only once. As to time point: pre-treatment sample, taken before nivolumab and TIL therapy. The sample in question was blood, obtained at baseline. The receptors derive from a person aged 30 to 80 with non-small cell lung cancer.

Concerning this clone: The sample contains more than one DNA sequence encoding this CDR3. The chain carries TRBV5-1 and TRBJ2-5; a possible D gene is TRBD2 (7 bases). Trimming cost V 0 bases and J 5 bases, with 11 bases left between them. Germline loops: CDR1 SGHRS, CDR2 YFSETQ. This CDR3 region has 14 residues. CDR3 region: CASSLAGGQETQYF. CDR3 in DNA: TGCGCCAGCAGCTTGGCCGGGGGGCAGGAGACCCAGTACTTC.

The genes are TRBV7-2 and TRBJ1-1; D is undetermined. The CDR3 length is 14 residues. Germline CDR1 SGHTA, CDR2 FQGNSA. Trimming removed 3 bases from V and 1 base from J, with 9 bases in between. CDR3 residues: CASSFGHPNTEAFF. The CDR3 DNA is TGTGCCAGCAGCTTTGGCCATCCGAACACTGAAGCTTTCTTT.

This chain uses TRBV19 with TRBJ2-7; D perhaps matches TRBD1 (7 bases). Deletions cut 4 bases from V and 5 bases from J, with 18 bases between. Germline CDR1 is LNHDA and CDR2 is SQIVND (reference sequence). This CDR3 has 15 residues. CDR3 in amino acids: CASSTMGRQGDEQYF. Here the CDR3 DNA reads TGTGCCAGTAGTACTATGGGGAGGCAGGGGGACGAGCAGTACTTC.